These T cell receptor beta chains were read from a single sample in a study of blood T cell repertoires in COVID-19. The table came from immunoSEQ multiplex PCR; TCRdb's copy has only in-frame clones and leaves some out. The repertoire holds just over 70,000 clones, with about 90% as singletons. Sequencing input: peripheral blood. Source of these receptors: a human donor in a cohort sampled during active COVID-19. Each CDR3 is given with its conserved first and last residue. Fields, in order: CDR3 protein, V gene, J gene.

cdr3_aa: CASSPRMGQQGPYNSPLHF
v_call: TRBV11-2
j_call: TRBJ1-6

cdr3_aa: CASSLRTGGSYNEQFF
v_call: TRBV11-2
j_call: TRBJ2-1

cdr3_aa: CASSYPLHRGNTEAFF
v_call: TRBV11-2
j_call: TRBJ1-1

cdr3_aa: CAGTSGGALPEQYF
v_call: TRBV30
j_call: TRBJ2-7

cdr3_aa: CASHTYNTIYF
v_call: TRBV5-4
j_call: TRBJ1-3

cdr3_aa: CASSASGGVTDTQYF
v_call: TRBV9
j_call: TRBJ2-3

cdr3_aa: CASREGQGYEQYF
v_call: TRBV2
j_call: TRBJ2-7

cdr3_aa: CASSSIAGGRISGANVLTF
v_call: TRBV11-2
j_call: TRBJ2-6

cdr3_aa: CAWGRGTGGLNQPQHF
v_call: TRBV30
j_call: TRBJ1-5

cdr3_aa: CASSIGSGSRETQYF
v_call: TRBV19
j_call: TRBJ2-5

cdr3_aa: CSVRDIYGYTF
v_call: TRBV29-1
j_call: TRBJ1-2

cdr3_aa: CASRATGHQGYTF
v_call: TRBV6-4
j_call: TRBJ1-2

cdr3_aa: CASSDRGSLDSPLHF
v_call: TRBV5-1
j_call: TRBJ1-6

cdr3_aa: CASSLGGDRGRRYSYEQYF
v_call: TRBV5-1
j_call: TRBJ2-7

cdr3_aa: CASSYEGGSYGYTF
v_call: TRBV6-2/TRBV6-3
j_call: TRBJ1-2

cdr3_aa: CASSPRTSGGPYNEQFF
v_call: TRBV13
j_call: TRBJ2-1

cdr3_aa: CASSQGGGLSNQPQHF
v_call: TRBV3-1/TRBV3-2
j_call: TRBJ1-5

cdr3_aa: CASSPLGGGTSPSYEQYF
v_call: TRBV18
j_call: TRBJ2-7

cdr3_aa: CASSLKGAQLIMNTEAFF
v_call: TRBV5-1
j_call: TRBJ1-1